This T cell receptor (beta chain) was sequenced in a study of post-analysis software for immune sequencing data. This clonotype appeared a few times. Its antigen is as yet unknown. General study points: TRBV5-6, TRBV5-1 and TRBV20-1 were among five TRBV segments more frequent in patients than controls.

V lost 2 bases, J lost 5 bases, and 16 bases lay in between. Germline V gene data show CDR1 as PRHDT and CDR2 as FYEKMQ (reference sequence). This CDR3 comprises 15 residues. Researchers reported that TCR beta cDNA libraries carried unique molecular identifiers. A single record per CDR3 protein comes from TCRdb applying MiXCR to the PCR reads. In the table there are around 400,000 distinct CDR3 sequences, over 30% of which are singletons. The clonotype was recovered from a girl aged 2-9 years with multiple sclerosis. Material for sequencing was blood. The chain is built from TRBV13 and TRBJ2-7, with a possible D match to TRBD2 (5 bases). The CDR3 protein is CASSLWNSGIHEQYF. CDR3 in DNA: TGTGCCAGCAGCTTATGGAATTCCGGGATCCACGAGCAGTACTTC.